Shown below are 15 T cell receptor beta chains from a single sample sequenced in a study of regulatory T cells in long-lasting Graves disease. Construction of TCR beta libraries relied on iRepertoire HTBI primers and on Arm-PCR targeting CDR3 regions. TCRdb processed the multiplex PCR reads anew with MiXCR; each CDR3 protein has one entry. The table records around 420,000 distinct CDR3 sequences, around 15% of them present only once. Time point denoted: newly diagnosed GD, antithyroid drugs for less than 3 months. After RNA was extracted from PBMCs, the TCR library was made from it. Sequenced here: peripheral blood mononuclear cells (PBMCs), sampled at new diagnosis, from a patient treated with antithyroid drugs. These receptors all come from a female donor with Graves disease.

The chain combines TRBV12-3 or TRBV12-4 with TRBJ1-5, with D possibly being TRBD1 (5 bases). With 2 bases removed from V and 1 base from J, the gap between germline ends came to 12 bases. The CDR3 contains 16 residues. CDR3 amino acids: CASSLRRGTSNQPQHF. The CDR3 region has the DNA TGTGCCAGCAGTTTAAGGAGGGGCACAAGCAATCAGCCCCAGCATTTT.

This clonotype was counted only a few times. The chain joins TRBV30 to TRBJ1-3; perhaps TRBD1 as D (6 bases). Germline V gene sequence: CDR1 GTSNPN, CDR2 SVGIG (reference sequence). The V end was cut by 2 bases, the J end by 0 bases, with 14 bases between. CDR3 size: 16 residues. The CDR3 sequence is CAWSIGQTGSGNTIYF. The CDR3 DNA is TGTGCCTGGAGTATTGGTCAGACAGGCTCTGGAAACACCATATATTTT.

This clonotype has ten or more counts. The chain uses TRBV2 and TRBJ2-5; D assignment may be TRBD1 or TRBD2 (5 bases each). The CDR3 runs to 13 residues. V was cut by 11 bases and J by 4 bases, with 17 bases left in between. CDR1 SNHLY and CDR2 FYNNEI come from the germline V gene. The CDR3 nucleotides are TGTGCCGGGACCCCGGGCAAGGGAGAGACCCAGTACTTC. Encoded protein: CAGTPGKGETQYF.

In this sample, this clonotype turned up many times. The CDR3 loop is CSARIMNEQFF. The CDR3 nucleotides read TGCAGTGCTAGAATTATGAATGAGCAGTTCTTC. This chain uses TRBV20-1 with TRBJ2-1; D ambiguous. Germline CDR1 reads DFQATT; CDR2 reads SNEGSKA (reference sequence). The CDR3 totals 11 residues. V was clipped by 2 bases and J by 7 bases, with 6 bases between them.

This sequence joins TRBV6-1 and TRBJ1-1, with a tentative D call TRBD1 (5 bases). Germline-derived CDR1 and CDR2 are MNHNS and SASEGT. V shed 7 bases and J shed 5 bases, with 11 bases lying between them. The CDR3 runs to 12 residues. The CDR3 region has the DNA TGTGCCAGCAACTTTGGGGGAACTGAAGCTTTCTTT. Translated: CASNFGGTEAFF.

This clonotype was seen repeatedly, ten times or more. The chain combines TRBV11-2 with TRBJ1-1; 10 bases line up with TRBD1. Germline V gene lookup returns CDR1 SGHAT and CDR2 FQNNGV. The length of the CDR3 is 18 residues. The trim removed 5 bases at V and 1 base at J, leaving 13 bases unmatched. CDR3 amino acids: CASSGPGTGDLWNTEAFF. The CDR3 DNA follows: TGTGCCAGCAGCGGACCCGGGACAGGGGATTTGTGGAACACTGAAGCTTTCTTT. The whole variable domain, remainder taken from reference TRBV11-2 and TRBJ1-1, is EAGVAQSPRYKIIEKRQSVAFWCNPISGHATLYWYQQILGQGPKLLIQFQNNGVVDDSQLPKDRFSAERLKGVDSTLKIQPAKLEDSAVYLCASSGPGTGDLWNTEAFFGQGTRLTVV.

This clonotype has a handful of counts. V usage is TRBV6-5 and J usage is TRBJ1-5; D gene unclear. This CDR3 has 15 amino acids. The germline CDR1 and CDR2 sequences are MNHEY and SVGAGI. V was shortened by 2 bases and J by 7 bases, with 15 bases between the two germline ends. The CDR3 region is CASSYVGPSGQPQHF. DNA for the CDR3: TGTGCCAGCAGTTACGTAGGACCGAGCGGCCAGCCCCAGCATTTT.

The chain combines TRBV5-5 with TRBJ2-1, with 15 bases identical to TRBD2. V gave up 3 bases and J gave up 4 bases; unmatched junction bases: 8. CDR3 length: 18 residues. Germline V gene sequence: CDR1 SGHKS, CDR2 YYEKEE (reference sequence). The CDR3 DNA reads as TGTGCCAGCAGCTCCGGGACTAGCGGGAGGAAGGGGTACAATGAGCAGTTCTTC. It is translated as CASSSGTSGRKGYNEQFF.

The V and J genes are TRBV6-1 and TRBJ2-2; TRBD1 aligns across 7 bases. The CDR3 is 16 amino acids. Trimming cost V 6 bases and J 4 bases; bases outside gene matches: 11. Looked up from germline, CDR1 is MNHNS and CDR2 is SASEGT. The CDR3 DNA reads TGTGCCAGCAGCCCCAACAGGGGATTTGGCACCGGGGAGCTGTTTTTT. Its translation is CASSPNRGFGTGELFF.

This clonotype was observed many times. The chain has TRBV5-1 and TRBJ1-1; tentatively, D is TRBD1 (6 bases). The CDR3 contains 17 residues. V was trimmed by 0 bases and J by 1 base, leaving 16 bases between them. Germline values: CDR1 SGHRS, CDR2 YFSETQ. The CDR3 DNA is TGCGCCAGCAGCTTGGACAGGGCACGAGGAAGGAACACTGAAGCTTTCTTT. This sequence encodes CASSLDRARGRNTEAFF.

This clonotype was counted at least ten times. The gene calls are TRBV19 and TRBJ1-3; D is perhaps TRBD1 (6 bases). This CDR3 has 14 amino acids. Germline CDR1 reads LNHDA; CDR2 reads SQIVND (reference sequence). The CDR3 bases are TGTGCAGCAGCGGACAGCTATCCCGGAAACACCATATATTTT. Translated: CAAADSYPGNTIYF.

This clonotype was seen at least ten times. The chain combines TRBV19 with TRBJ2-1; 9 positions match TRBD2. V dropped 3 bases and J dropped 4; count of bases not matched to a gene: 10. The CDR3 extends over 17 amino acids. Germline-derived CDR1 and CDR2 are LNHDA and SQIVND (reference sequence). The CDR3 loop is CASSILLTSGIYNEQFF. CDR3 coding DNA: TGTGCCAGTAGTATTTTACTGACTAGCGGAATATACAATGAGCAGTTCTTC.

This clonotype showed up many times. The CDR3 spells CASSSPLAGTGTTEAFF. The CDR3 nucleotides read TGTGCCAGCAGTTCCCCTCTTGCCGGGACAGGGACCACTGAAGCTTTCTTT. The J gene is TRBJ1-1, the V gene TRBV12-3 or TRBV12-4; 9 bases fit TRBD1. J lost 4 bases, V lost 4 bases, and 13 bases had no gene match. The CDR3 totals 17 residues.

This clonotype was detected many times. The chain links TRBV11-2 to TRBJ1-4; D is possibly TRBD1 (5 bases). V was shortened by 4 bases and J by 5 bases, with 14 bases between the two germline ends. This CDR3 region has 15 residues. Germline V gene sequence: CDR1 SGHAT, CDR2 FQNNGV. Here the CDR3 DNA reads TGTGCCAGCAGCTCACCCGAGGGACCAAATGAAAAACTGTTTTTT. Its translation: CASSSPEGPNEKLFF.

There are a few counts of this clonotype. The rearrangement links TRBV2 to TRBJ1-1; D gene unclear. The CDR3 has 12 residues. V was clipped by 3 bases and J by 5 bases, with 7 bases between them. Per germline, CDR1 SNHLY and CDR2 FYNNEI. This CDR3 reads CASSESWTEAFF. The CDR3 DNA reads TGTGCCAGCAGTGAGTCTTGGACTGAAGCTTTCTTT.